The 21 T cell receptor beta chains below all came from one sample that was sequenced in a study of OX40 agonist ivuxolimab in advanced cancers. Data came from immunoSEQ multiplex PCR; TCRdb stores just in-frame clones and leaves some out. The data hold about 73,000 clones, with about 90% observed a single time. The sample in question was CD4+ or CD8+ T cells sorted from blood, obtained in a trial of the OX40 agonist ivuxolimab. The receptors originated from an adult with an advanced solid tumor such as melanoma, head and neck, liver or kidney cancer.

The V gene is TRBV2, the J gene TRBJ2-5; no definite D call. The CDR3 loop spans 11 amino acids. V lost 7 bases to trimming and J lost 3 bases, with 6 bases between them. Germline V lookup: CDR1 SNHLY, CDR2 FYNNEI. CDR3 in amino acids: CASTTKETQYF. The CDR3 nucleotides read TGTGCCAGCACTACCAAAGAGACCCAGTACTTC.

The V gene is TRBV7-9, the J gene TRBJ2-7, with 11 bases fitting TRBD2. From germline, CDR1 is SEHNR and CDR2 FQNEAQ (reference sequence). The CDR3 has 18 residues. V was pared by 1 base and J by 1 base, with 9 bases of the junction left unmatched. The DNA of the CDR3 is TGTGCCAGCAGCTTAGGCGCTAGCGGGGGGCGATGGTCCTACGAGCAGTACTTC. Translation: CASSLGASGGRWSYEQYF.

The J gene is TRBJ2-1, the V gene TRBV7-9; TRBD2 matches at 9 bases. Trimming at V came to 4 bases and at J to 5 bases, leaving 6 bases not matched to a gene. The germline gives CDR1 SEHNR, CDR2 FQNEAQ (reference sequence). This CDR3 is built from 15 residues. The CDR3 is CASSSRASGDNEQFF. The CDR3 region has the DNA TGTGCCAGCAGCTCAAGGGCTAGCGGGGACAATGAGCAGTTCTTC.

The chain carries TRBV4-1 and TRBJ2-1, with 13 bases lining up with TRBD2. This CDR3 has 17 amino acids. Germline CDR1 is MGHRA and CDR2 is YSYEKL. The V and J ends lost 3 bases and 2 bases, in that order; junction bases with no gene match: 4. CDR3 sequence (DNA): TGCGCCAGCAGCCAGGCAGGACTAGCGGGGGCCTACAATGAGCAGTTCTTC. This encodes CASSQAGLAGAYNEQFF.

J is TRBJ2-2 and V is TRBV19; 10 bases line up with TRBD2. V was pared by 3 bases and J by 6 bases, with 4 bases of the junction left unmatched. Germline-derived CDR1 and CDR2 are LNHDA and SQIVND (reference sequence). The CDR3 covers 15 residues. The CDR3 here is CASSIQAGGSGELFF. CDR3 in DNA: TGTGCCAGTAGTATCCAAGCGGGAGGGTCCGGGGAGCTGTTTTTT.

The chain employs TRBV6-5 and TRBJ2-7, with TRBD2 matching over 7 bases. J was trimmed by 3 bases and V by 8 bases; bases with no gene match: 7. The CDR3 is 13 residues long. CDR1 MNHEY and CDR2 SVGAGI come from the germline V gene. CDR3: CASYWDYRYEQYF. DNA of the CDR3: TGTGCCAGCTATTGGGACTACCGCTACGAGCAGTACTTC.

The CDR3 region has the DNA TGTGCCAGCAGCTTAAAGGATAGCACCGGGGAGCTGTTTTTT. Its protein product is CASSLKDSTGELFF. This chain links TRBV7-3 with TRBJ2-2; D remains unclear. This CDR3 is built from 14 residues. Germline values: CDR1 SGHTA, CDR2 FQGTGA. Trimming shortened V by 1 base and J by 4 bases, and 7 bases separated the two germline ends.

CDR3 sequence reads: CASSDPGTGAYNEQFF. The CDR3, as DNA: TGTGCCAGCTCCGATCCCGGGACAGGGGCCTACAATGAGCAGTTCTTC. The rearrangement joins TRBV25-1 to TRBJ2-1; 10 nucleotides match TRBD1. The CDR3 contains 16 residues. Germline loops: CDR1 MGHDK, CDR2 SYGVNS. V dropped 8 bases and J dropped 2; count of bases not matched to a gene: 9.

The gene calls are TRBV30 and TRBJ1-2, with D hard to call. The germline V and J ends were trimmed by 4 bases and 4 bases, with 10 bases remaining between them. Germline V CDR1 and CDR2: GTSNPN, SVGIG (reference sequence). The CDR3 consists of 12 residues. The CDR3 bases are TGTGCCTGGACGGGCGGGATCTATGGCTACACCTTC. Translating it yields CAWTGGIYGYTF.

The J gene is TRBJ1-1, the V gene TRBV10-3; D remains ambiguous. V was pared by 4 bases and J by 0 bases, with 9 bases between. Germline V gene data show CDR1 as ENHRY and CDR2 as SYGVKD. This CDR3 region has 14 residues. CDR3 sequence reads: CAISGGPLNTEAFF. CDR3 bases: TGTGCCATCAGTGGAGGGCCCCTGAACACTGAAGCTTTCTTT.

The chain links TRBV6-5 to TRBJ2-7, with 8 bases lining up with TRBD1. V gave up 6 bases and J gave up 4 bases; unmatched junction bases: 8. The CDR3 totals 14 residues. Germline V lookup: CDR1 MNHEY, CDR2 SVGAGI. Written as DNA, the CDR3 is TGTGCCAGCAGCAACTACAGGGGGAGGTACGAGCAGTACTTC. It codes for CASSNYRGRYEQYF.

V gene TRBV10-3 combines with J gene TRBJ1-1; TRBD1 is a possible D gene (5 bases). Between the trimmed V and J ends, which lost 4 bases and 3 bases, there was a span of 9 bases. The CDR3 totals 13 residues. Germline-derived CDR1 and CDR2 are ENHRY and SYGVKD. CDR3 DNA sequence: TGTGCCATCAGTGGGGAGGGGTACACTGAAGCTTTCTTT. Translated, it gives CAISGEGYTEAFF.

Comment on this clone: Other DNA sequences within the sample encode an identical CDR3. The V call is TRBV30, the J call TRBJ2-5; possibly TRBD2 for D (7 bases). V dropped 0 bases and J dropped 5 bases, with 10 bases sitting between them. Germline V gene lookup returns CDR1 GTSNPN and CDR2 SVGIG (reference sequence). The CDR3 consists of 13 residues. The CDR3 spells CAWSVGGRETQYF. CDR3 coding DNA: TGTGCCTGGAGTGTCGGGGGGCGGGAGACCCAGTACTTC.

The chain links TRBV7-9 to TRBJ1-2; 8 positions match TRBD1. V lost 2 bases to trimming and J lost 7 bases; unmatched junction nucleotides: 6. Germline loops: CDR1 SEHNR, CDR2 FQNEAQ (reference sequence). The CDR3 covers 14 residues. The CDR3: CASSLSGTGVGYTF. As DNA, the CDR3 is TGTGCCAGCAGCTTATCCGGGACAGGAGTTGGCTACACCTTC.

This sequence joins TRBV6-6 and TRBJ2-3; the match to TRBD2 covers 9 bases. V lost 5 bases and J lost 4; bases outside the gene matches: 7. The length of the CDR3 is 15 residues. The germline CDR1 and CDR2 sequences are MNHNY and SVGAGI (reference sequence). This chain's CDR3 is CASSQTSGWADTQYF. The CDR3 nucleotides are TGTGCCAGCAGTCAAACTAGCGGGTGGGCAGATACGCAGTATTTT.

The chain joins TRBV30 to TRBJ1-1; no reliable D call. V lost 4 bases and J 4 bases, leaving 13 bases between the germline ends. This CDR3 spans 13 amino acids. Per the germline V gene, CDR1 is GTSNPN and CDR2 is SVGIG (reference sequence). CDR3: CAWNLKKGTEAFF. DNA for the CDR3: TGTGCCTGGAACCTAAAAAAGGGCACTGAAGCTTTCTTT.

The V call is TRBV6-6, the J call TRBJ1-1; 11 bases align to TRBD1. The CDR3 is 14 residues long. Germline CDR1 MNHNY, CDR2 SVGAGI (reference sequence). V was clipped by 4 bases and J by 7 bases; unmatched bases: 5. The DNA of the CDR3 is TGTGCCAGCAGTTTCAGGACAGGGGGCGATGAAGCTTTCTTT. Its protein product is CASSFRTGGDEAFF.

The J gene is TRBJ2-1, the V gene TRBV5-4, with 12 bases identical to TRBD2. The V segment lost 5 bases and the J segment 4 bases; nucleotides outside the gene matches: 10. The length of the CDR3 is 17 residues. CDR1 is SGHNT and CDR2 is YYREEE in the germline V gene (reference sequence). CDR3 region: CASRPSTSGRLYNEQFF. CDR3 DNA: TGTGCCAGCAGACCTTCGACTAGCGGGAGATTATACAATGAGCAGTTCTTC.

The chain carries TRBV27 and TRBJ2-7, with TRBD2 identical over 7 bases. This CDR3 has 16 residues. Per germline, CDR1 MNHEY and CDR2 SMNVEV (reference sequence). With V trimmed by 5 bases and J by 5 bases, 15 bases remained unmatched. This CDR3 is CASSLYRGEGVNEQYF. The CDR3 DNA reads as TGTGCCAGCAGTCTTTACCGGGGGGAAGGTGTGAACGAGCAGTACTTC.

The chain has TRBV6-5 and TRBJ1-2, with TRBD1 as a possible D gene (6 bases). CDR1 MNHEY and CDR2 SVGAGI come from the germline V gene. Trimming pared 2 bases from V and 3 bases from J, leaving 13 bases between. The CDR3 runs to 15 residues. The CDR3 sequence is CASSYQGTLDYGYTF. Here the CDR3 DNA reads TGTGCCAGCAGTTACCAAGGGACATTGGACTATGGCTACACCTTC.

CDR3 bases: TGTGCCAGCAGTCCCTACAATGAGCAGTTCTTC. It yields the protein CASSPYNEQFF. This sequence joins TRBV28 and TRBJ2-1; D unclear. Germline V lookup: CDR1 MDHEN, CDR2 SYDVKM. The CDR3 length is 11 residues. V lost 5 bases and J 2 bases, leaving 1 base between the germline ends. Variable domain in full (rest from reference TRBV28 and TRBJ2-1): DVKVTQSSRYLVKRTGEKVFLECVQDMDHENMFWYRQDPGLGLRLIYFSYDVKMKEKGDIPEGYSVSREKKERFSLILESASTNQTSMYLCASSPYNEQFFGPGTRLTVL.